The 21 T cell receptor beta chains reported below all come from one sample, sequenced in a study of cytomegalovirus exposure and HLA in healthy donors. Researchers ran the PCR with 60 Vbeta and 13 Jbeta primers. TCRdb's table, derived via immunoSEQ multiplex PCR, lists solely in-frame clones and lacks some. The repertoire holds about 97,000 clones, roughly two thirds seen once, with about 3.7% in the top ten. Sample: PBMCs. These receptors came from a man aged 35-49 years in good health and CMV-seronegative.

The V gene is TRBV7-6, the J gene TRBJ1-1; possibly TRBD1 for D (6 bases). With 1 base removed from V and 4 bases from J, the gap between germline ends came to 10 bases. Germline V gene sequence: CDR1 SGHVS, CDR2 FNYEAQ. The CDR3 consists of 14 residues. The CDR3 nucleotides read TGTGCCAGCAGCTTAGTGACAGGAGCCACTGAAGCTTTCTTT. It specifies CASSLVTGATEAFF.

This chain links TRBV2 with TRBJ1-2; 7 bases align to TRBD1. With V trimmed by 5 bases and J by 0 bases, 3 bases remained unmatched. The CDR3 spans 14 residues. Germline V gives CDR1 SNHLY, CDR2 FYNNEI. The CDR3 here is CASSLQGTNYGYTF. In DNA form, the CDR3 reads TGTGCCAGCAGTCTACAGGGGACTAACTATGGCTACACCTTC.

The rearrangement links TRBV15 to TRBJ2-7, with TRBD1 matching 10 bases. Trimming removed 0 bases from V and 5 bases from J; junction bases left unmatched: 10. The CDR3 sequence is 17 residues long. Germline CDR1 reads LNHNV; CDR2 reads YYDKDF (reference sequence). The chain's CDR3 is CATSRDFSRGQGNEQYF. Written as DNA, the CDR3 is TGTGCCACCAGCAGAGATTTTTCTAGGGGACAGGGGAACGAGCAGTACTTC.

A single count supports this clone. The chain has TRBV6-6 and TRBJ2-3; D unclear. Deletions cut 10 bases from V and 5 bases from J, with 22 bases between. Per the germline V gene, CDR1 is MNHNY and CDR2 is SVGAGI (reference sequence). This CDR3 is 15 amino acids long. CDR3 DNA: TGTGCCACCGAGTACTTAGGCGGCAGTGGAGATACGCAGTATTTT. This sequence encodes CATEYLGGSGDTQYF.

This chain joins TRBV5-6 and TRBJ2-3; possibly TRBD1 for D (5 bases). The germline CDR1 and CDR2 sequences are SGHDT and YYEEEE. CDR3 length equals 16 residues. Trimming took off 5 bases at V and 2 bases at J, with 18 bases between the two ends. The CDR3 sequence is CASRNAWGAFTDTQYF. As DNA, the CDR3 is TGTGCCAGCAGAAATGCCTGGGGCGCTTTCACAGATACGCAGTATTTT.

The CDR3 loop reads CASRDFYTAGELFF. As DNA, the CDR3 is TGCGCCAGCCGGGACTTCTATACAGCCGGGGAGCTGTTTTTT. V usage is TRBV5-1 and J usage is TRBJ2-2; perhaps TRBD2 as D (6 bases). CDR1 and CDR2 from the germline V gene are SGHRS and YFSETQ. V lost 7 bases to trimming and J lost 6 bases, with 16 bases between them. This CDR3 comprises 14 residues.

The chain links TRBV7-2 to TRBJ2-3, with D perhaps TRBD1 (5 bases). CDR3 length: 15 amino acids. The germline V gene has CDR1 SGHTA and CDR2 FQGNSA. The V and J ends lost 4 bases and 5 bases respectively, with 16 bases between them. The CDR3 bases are TGTGCCAGCAGCTCTCTGGGGCAAAGGGGAGATACGCAGTATTTT. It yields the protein CASSSLGQRGDTQYF.

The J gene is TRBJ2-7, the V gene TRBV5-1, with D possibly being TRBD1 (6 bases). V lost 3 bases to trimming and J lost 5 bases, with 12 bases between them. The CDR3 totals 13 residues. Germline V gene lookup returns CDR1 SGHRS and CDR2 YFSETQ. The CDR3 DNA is TGCGCCAGCAGCTCGGGACAAACGGACGAGCAGTACTTC. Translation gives CASSSGQTDEQYF.

CDR3 coding DNA: TGTGCCAGCGGACTTCCGACAGGGAACACCGGGGAGCTGTTTTTT. Amino acid sequence: CASGLPTGNTGELFF. The chain carries TRBV25-1 and TRBJ2-2; perhaps TRBD1 as D (6 bases). The CDR3 consists of 15 residues. Germline CDR1 is MGHDK and CDR2 is SYGVNS. Between the trimmed V and J ends, which lost 8 bases and 1 base, there was a span of 14 bases.

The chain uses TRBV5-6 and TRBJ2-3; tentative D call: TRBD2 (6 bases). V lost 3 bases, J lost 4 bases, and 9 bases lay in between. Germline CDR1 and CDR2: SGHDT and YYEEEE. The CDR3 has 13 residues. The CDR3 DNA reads TGTGCCAGCAGCTGGGGGGACGCAGATACGCAGTATTTT. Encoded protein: CASSWGDADTQYF.

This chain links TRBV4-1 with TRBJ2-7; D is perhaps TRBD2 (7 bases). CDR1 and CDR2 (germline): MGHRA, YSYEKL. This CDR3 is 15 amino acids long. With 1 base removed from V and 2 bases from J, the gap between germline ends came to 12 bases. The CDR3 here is CASSQGLGGPYEQYF. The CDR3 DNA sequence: TGCGCCAGCAGCCAAGGTCTGGGGGGGCCCTACGAGCAGTACTTC.

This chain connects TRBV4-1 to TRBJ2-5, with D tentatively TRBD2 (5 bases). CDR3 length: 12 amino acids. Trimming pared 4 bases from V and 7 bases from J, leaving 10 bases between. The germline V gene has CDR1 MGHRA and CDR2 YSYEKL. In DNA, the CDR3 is TGCGCCAGCAGCCCGGACTCAGGGACCCAGTACTTC. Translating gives CASSPDSGTQYF.

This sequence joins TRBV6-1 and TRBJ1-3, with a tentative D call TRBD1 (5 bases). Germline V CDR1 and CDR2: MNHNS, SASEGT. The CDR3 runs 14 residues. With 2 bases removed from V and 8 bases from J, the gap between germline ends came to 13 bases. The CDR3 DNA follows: TGTGCCAGCAGTGAATCCGGGGGAGAGTACACCATATATTTT. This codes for CASSESGGEYTIYF.

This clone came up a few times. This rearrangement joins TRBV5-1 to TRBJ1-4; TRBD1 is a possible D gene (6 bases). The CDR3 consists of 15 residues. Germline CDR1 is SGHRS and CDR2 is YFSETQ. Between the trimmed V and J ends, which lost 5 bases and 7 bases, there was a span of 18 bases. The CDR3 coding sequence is TGCGCCAGCAGGTTGCTACAGGGAAACGGTGAAAAACTGTTTTTT. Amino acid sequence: CASRLLQGNGEKLFF.

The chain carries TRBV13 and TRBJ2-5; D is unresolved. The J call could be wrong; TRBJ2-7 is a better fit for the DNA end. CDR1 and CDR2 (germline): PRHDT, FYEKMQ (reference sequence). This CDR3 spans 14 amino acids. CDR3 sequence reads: CASSFHSSSREQYF. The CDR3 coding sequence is TGTGCCAGCAGCTTTCATTCCTCCTCTCGCGAGCAGTACTTC.

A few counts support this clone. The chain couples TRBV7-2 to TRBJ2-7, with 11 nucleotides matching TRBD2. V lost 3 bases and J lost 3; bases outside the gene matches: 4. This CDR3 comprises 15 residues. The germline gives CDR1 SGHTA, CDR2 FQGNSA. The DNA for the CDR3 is TGTGCCAGCAGCTTCGCTAGCGGGGGGCTCTACGAGCAGTACTTC. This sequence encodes CASSFASGGLYEQYF.

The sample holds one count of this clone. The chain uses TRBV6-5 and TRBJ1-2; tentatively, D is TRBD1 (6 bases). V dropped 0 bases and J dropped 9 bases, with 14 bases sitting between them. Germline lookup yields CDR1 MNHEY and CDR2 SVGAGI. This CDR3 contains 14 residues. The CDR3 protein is CASSYSNRALSYTF. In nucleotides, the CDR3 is TGTGCCAGCAGTTACTCGAACAGGGCGCTTAGCTACACCTTC.

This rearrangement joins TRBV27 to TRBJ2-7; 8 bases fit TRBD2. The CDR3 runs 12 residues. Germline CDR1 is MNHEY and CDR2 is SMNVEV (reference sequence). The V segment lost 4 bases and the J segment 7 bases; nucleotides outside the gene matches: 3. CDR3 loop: CASSSRGGEQYF. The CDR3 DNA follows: TGTGCCAGCAGTTCCCGGGGGGGGGAGCAGTACTTC.

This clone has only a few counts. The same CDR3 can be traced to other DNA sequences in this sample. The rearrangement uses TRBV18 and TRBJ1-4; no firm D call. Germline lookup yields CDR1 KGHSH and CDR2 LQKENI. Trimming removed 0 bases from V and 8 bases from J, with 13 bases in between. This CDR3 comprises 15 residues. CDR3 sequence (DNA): TGTGCCAGCTCACCACCTGGCACGGGAAAGGAAAAACTGTTTTTT. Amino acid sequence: CASSPPGTGKEKLFF.

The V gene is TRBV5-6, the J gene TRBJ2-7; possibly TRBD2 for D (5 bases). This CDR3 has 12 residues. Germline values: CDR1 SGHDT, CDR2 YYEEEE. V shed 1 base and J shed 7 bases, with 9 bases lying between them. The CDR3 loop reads CASSLPGSEQYF. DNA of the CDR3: TGTGCCAGCAGCTTGCCGGGGTCGGAGCAGTACTTC.

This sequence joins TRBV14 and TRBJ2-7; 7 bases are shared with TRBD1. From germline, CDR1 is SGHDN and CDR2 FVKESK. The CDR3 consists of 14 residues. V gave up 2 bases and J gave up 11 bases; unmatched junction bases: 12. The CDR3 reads CASSQLDRPAMEYF. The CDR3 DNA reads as TGTGCCAGCAGCCAATTGGACAGGCCTGCGATGGAGTACTTC.